The present entry profiles one T cell receptor beta chain with its context. The target antigen is unknown. The data derive from a study of graft-versus-host responses after intestinal transplantation. Study at large: Recipients received multivisceral, liver-intestinal, or isolated intestinal transplants. All of the recipients had induction that used anti-thymocyte globulin, then tacrolimus and steroids for around three years.

Study conclusions and caveats: Early post-transplant declines in HvG were associated with peak levels of circulating GvH clones. In recipient marrow, GvH clones were found, and some appeared first in ileum or blood.

Trimming took off 2 bases at V and 0 bases at J, with 8 bases between the two ends. Germline V lookup: CDR1 SGHRS, CDR2 YFSETQ. This CDR3 spans 14 amino acids. TCRdb's table, derived via immunoSEQ multiplex PCR, lists solely in-frame clones and lacks some. In the table there are tens of thousands of clones, about nine tenths of which are singletons. This chain connects TRBV5-1 to TRBJ2-5; D uncertain. Sequenced material: unstimulated CD4+ T cells sorted from spleen or lymph node cells, taken before intestinal transplant. The sequence was collected from a human donor who received an intestinal transplant. CDR3 in DNA: TGCGCCAGCAGCTTTACAAGCGACCAAGAGACCCAGTACTTC. Amino acids: CASSFTSDQETQYF.